These T cell receptor beta chains were read from a single sample in a study of blood T cell repertoires in COVID-19. Here immunoSEQ multiplex PCR was the method, and the copy in TCRdb shows in-frame clones only, minus some. The sample includes 230,000 or so clones, around 89% of them seen just once. Sequencing input: PBMCs or T cells enriched from blood (not recorded which). Every receptor here comes from a woman in her forties with acute COVID-19. CDR3s leave out the opening cysteine and the closing phenylalanine or tryptophan. Each record gives: J gene, V gene, CDR3 protein.

TRBJ1-2,TRBV2,ASSEGDRVYGYT
TRBJ1-1,TRBV15,ATSRDQGWGAEAF
TRBJ2-3,TRBV7-6,ASSPNPGGRADTQY
TRBJ2-3,TRBV29-1,SVGLAMDTQY
TRBJ1-6,TRBV27,ASSLSWDRPLNSPLH
TRBJ1-2,TRBV19,ASSDRGHVYT
TRBJ2-2,TRBV29-1,SVGIGGYTGELF
TRBJ2-1,TRBV19,ASSKLAGVGIEQF
TRBJ2-1,TRBV2,ASTPSPYAGVKYNEQF
TRBJ1-5,TRBV11-3,ASSLQGSNQPQH